This T cell receptor (beta chain) stems from a study of response to subunit inactivated influenza vaccine. In TCRdb, the RT-PCR reads were re-called with MiXCR into one record per CDR3 protein. In the table there are some 480,000 distinct CDR3 sequences, approximately 11% of which are singletons. This clonotype has only a few counts. Antigen unknown. The germline CDR1 and CDR2 sequences are KGHSH and LQKENI. The CDR3 contains 14 residues. V gave up 6 bases and J gave up 3 bases, with 12 bases separating them. Points from the study as a whole: Few new T cells, the authors suggested, are recruited by each seasonal influenza vaccination.

This TCR was sampled from a man aged 50-60 years who received an inactivated influenza vaccine. This material consisted of PBMCs from blood, taken about 6 weeks after vaccination. The chain has TRBV18 and TRBJ2-1, with D possibly matching TRBD2 (5 bases). In DNA form, the CDR3 reads TGTGCCAGCTCCGGGGAAGGGATCTACAATGAGCAGTTCTTC. This sequence encodes CASSGEGIYNEQFF. The whole variable domain, filled in from reference TRBV18 and TRBJ2-1, reads NAGVMQNPRHLVRRRGQEARLRCSPMKGHSHVYWYRQLPEEGLKFMVYLQKENIIDESGMPKERFSAEFPKEGPSILRIQQVVRGDSAAYFCASSGEGIYNEQFFGPGTRLTVL.